The TCR beta chain under discussion was sequenced for a study of cytotoxic CD8 clonotypes in ibrutinib-treated CLL. Study-level information: Within the patient group, about a dozen were relapsed/refractory and fewer than 16 treatment-naive, and some 18 were IGHV unmutated.

Overall study findings and caveats: Clonotypes that were public were uncommon, and they contracted or stayed stable on treatment. Baseline-level clonality went beyond age-matched healthy donors and moved in step with circulating CD8+ T-cell counts.

The CDR3 consists of 15 residues. V was pared by 6 bases and J by 0 bases, with 12 bases between. CDR1 is MNHNS and CDR2 is SASEGT in the germline V gene. Remarks on this clone: The antigen remains undetermined.

With sequencing, the targeted depth ranged from 1 in 200,000 to 1 in 1 million T cells. Method: immunoSEQ multiplex PCR; TCRdb's copy keeps in-frame clones and lacks some. The sample lists around 330,000 clones, over 60% occurring once. This clonotype was sampled from a human donor with chronic lymphocytic leukemia. This chain links TRBV6-1 with TRBJ2-4, with no clear D. This sample comprised PBMCs, obtained after 36 months of ibrutinib treatment. The CDR3 region is CASRLTPLAKNIQYF. Here the CDR3 DNA reads TGTGCCAGCAGACTGACTCCCCTAGCCAAAAACATTCAGTACTTC.